This TCR beta chain was captured by sequencing in a study of human T cells and chemical hapten exposure. Per germline, CDR1 MNHEY and CDR2 SMNVEV (reference sequence). The length of the CDR3 is 15 residues. The V and J ends lost 5 bases and 2 bases, in that order; junction bases with no gene match: 5. Time point specified: patch test 3, about 24 weeks after DPC sensitization. Treatment indicated: therapeutic diphenylcyclopropenone sensitization with weekly scalp DPC. Alopecia patients between 18 and 70 years old and suitable for DPC were used as donors. The study, taken as a whole, reports: Healthy individuals' immune responses may differ from those of donors, who had alopecia. In comparison with controls, expanded TCRs gave rise to a significantly larger number of large CDR3 similarity clusters.

Remarks on this clonotype: Its target is unknown.

Unique molecular identifiers were linked by the library to individual cDNA molecules. Via MiXCR, TCRdb re-called the RACE reads, giving one row per CDR3 protein. The table shows more than 150,000 distinct CDR3 sequences, with more than 20% occurring only once. Sequencing was performed on whole blood, taken in connection with sensitization to the hapten diphenylcyclopropenone (DPC). The J gene is TRBJ2-2, the V gene TRBV27; TRBD2 matches 7 bases. The source of this sequence is a woman aged 35 to 49 with alopecia areata. Some clones in this sample may be carry-over from other donors' samples. As DNA, the CDR3 is TGTGCCAGCAGTGGCATGGGACTAAACACCGGGGAGCTGTTTTTT. The encoded protein is CASSGMGLNTGELFF.